This T cell receptor (beta chain) was obtained from a study of shared clonotypes between healthy human individuals. Study-wide background: The cohort comprised a couple of women and a few men. Their ages spanned 18 to 49 years. Study-level findings and limits: A handful of donors showed sharing of about 5.5% of naive CD4 clonotypes.

Using immunoSEQ multiplex PCR, the repertoire was profiled, and TCRdb retains in-frame clones only, with some absent. The sample includes around 2,000,000 clones, roughly 95% of them seen just once. Naive CD8 cells lacked CD45RO and underwent positive selection for CCR7, leaving out terminally differentiated effector memory CD45RA+ cells. Of note for this clone: Its target is not known.

The sequenced sample was naive CD8+ T cells sorted from blood. The TCR sequence derives from a man aged 18 to 30 in good health.

The chain's CDR3 is CASSLPLAAGTGELFF. CDR3 nucleotide sequence: TGTGCCAGCAGTTTACCGCTAGCGGCGGGCACCGGGGAGCTGTTTTTT. The chain combines TRBV27 with TRBJ2-2; TRBD2 agrees at 7 bases. The CDR3 has 16 residues. V trimming: 2 bases; J trimming: 4 bases; junction bases outside the gene matches: 7. Germline-derived CDR1 and CDR2 are MNHEY and SMNVEV (reference sequence).